This TCR beta chain was identified in a study of T cells in Graves' hyperthyroidism and ophthalmopathy. Study as a whole: Pretreatment peripheral blood was obtained at initial diagnosis.

A lack of ophthalmopathy progression within 18 months defined stable Graves' hyperthyroidism. Concerning this clonotype: Its matching antigen is unknown.

Deletions cut 10 bases from V and 5 bases from J, with 11 bases between. The CDR3 covers 11 residues. Germline assignment: CDR1 MNHNS and CDR2 SASEGT. TCR beta CDR3 sequences were amplified from RNA transcripts. During a first-round RT-PCR of the TCR CDR3, the HTBI primer set was used. Each CDR3 protein gets one entry after TCRdb re-called the multiplex PCR reads with MiXCR. This table has fewer than 350,000 distinct CDR3 sequences, 15% to 20% appearing once. Findings of the study overall: Separating ophthalmopathy from stable hyperthyroidism was achieved by a 13 V-J model.

Sequencing was carried out using blood. The TCR comes from a woman aged 50 to 60 with Graves' hyperthyroidism. The V call is TRBV6-1, the J call TRBJ2-5; D is tentatively TRBD1 or TRBD2 (5 bases each). The CDR3 protein is CAIGWGETQYF. In DNA form, the CDR3 reads TGTGCCATCGGGTGGGGGGAGACCCAGTACTTC.